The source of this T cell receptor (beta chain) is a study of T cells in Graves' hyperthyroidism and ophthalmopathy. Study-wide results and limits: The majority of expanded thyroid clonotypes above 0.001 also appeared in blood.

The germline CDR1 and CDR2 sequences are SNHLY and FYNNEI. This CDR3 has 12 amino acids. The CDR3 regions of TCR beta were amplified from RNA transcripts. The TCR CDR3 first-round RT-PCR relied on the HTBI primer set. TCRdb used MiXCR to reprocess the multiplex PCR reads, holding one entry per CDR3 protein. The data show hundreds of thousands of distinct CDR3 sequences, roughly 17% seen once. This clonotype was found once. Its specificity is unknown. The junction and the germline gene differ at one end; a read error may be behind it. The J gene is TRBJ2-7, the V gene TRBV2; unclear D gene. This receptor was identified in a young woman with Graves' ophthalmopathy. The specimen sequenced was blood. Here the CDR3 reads CASSARPYEQYF. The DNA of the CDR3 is TGCGCCAGCAGTGCCAGGCCCTACGAGCAGTACTTC. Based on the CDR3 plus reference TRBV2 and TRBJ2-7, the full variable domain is EPEVTQTPSHQVTQMGQEVILRCVPISNHLYFYWYRQILGQKVEFLVSFYNNEISEKSEIFDDQFSVERPDGSNFTLKIRSTKLEDSAMYFCASSARPYEQYFGPGTRLTVT.